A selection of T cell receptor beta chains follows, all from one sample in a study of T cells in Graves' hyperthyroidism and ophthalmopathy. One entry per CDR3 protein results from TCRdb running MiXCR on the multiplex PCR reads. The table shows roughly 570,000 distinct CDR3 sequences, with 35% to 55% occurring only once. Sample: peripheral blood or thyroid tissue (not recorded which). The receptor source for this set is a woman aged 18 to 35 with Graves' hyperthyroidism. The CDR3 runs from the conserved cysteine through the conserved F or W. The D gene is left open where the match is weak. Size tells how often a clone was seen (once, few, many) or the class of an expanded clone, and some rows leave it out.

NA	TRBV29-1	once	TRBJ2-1	TGCAGCGTAGGGCAGGGAGGCAATGAGCAGTTCTTC	CSVGQGGNEQFF
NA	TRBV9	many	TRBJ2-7	TGTGCCAGCAGCGCCCGTGGGGTCGACGAGCAGTACTTC	CASSARGVDEQYF
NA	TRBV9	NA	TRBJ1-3	TGTGCCAGCAGCGTAGCGGGGAGCCCTGGAAACACCATATATTTT	CASSVAGSPGNTIYF
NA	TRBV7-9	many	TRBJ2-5	TGTGCCAGCAGCTTGGGGTTTGAGAAAGAGACCCAGTACTTC	CASSLGFEKETQYF
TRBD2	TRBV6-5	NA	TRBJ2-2	TGTGCCAGCACCGAAATAGCGGGAGCGAGGGGGGAGCTGTTTTTT	CASTEIAGARGELFF
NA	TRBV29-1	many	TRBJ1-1	TGCAGCGTTGGTCAGCTGGCATCCTCTTGGGGCGTGAACACTGAAGCTTTCTTT	CSVGQLASSWGVNTEAFF
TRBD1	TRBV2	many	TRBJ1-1	TGTGCCAGCAGTCAGGACAGGGGAGGCACTGAAGCTTTCTTT	CASSQDRGGTEAFF
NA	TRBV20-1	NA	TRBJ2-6	TGCAGTGCTAGACCCCTAGGGGCTGGGGCCAACGTCCTGACTTTC	CSARPLGAGANVLTF
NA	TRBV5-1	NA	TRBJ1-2	TGCGCCAGCAGGCGGGACCCGACTGCGGGTTATGGCTACACCTTC	CASRRDPTAGYGYTF
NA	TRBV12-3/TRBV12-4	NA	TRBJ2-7	TGTGCCAGCAGGTCGGGGTCGGACGAGCAGTACTTC	CASRSGSDEQYF
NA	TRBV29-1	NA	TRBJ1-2	TGCAGTTTAGAGGGCAGGGTTGGCTACACCTTC	CSLEGRVGYTF
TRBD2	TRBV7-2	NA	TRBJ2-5	TGTGCCAGCAGCTCGCTACTAGCGGCCTATGGAGCGCTCGAGACCCAGTACTTC	CASSSLLAAYGALETQYF
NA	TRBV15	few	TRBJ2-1	TGTGCCACCAGCAGAGTGAGGGATGAGCAGTTCTTC	CATSRVRDEQFF